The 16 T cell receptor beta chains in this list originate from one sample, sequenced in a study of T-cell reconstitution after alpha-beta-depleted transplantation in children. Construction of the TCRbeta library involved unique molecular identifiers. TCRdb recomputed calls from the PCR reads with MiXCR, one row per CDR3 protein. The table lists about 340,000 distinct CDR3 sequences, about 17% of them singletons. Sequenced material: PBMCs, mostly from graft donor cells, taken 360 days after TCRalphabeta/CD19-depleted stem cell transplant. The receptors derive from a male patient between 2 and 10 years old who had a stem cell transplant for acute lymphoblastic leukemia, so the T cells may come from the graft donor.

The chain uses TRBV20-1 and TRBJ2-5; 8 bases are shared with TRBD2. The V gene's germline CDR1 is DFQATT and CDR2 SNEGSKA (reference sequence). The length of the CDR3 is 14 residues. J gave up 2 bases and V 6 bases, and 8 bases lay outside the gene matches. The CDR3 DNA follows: TGCAGTGCCCGAGCGGGAGCGCGGCAAGAGACCCAGTACTTC. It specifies CSARAGARQETQYF.

The CDR3 sequence: CASSPGTRPQILRFTDTQYF. DNA for the CDR3: TGTGCCAGCAGTCCCGGGACACGGCCACAGATTCTACGGTTCACAGATACGCAGTATTTT. The V gene is TRBV2, the J gene TRBJ2-3; possible D gene TRBD1, 6 bases. CDR3 length: 20 amino acids. V was pared by 5 bases and J by 2 bases, with 29 bases between. Germline lookup yields CDR1 SNHLY and CDR2 FYNNEI.

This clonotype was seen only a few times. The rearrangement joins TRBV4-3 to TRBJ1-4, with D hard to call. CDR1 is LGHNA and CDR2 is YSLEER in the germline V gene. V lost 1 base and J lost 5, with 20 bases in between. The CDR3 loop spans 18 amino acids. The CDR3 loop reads CASSQGALWQSGNEKLFF. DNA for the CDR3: TGCGCCAGCAGCCAAGGGGCACTCTGGCAGTCGGGGAATGAAAAACTGTTTTTT.

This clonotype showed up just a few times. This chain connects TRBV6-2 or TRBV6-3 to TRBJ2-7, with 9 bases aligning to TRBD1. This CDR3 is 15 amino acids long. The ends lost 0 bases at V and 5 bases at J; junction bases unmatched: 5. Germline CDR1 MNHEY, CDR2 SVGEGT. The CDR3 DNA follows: TGTGCCAGCAGTTACTCACCGGGGACAGGGAACGAGCAGTACTTC. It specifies CASSYSPGTGNEQYF.

CDR3 sequence reads: CASSLEITQETQYF. Here the CDR3 DNA reads TGCGCCAGCAGCTTGGAGATCACGCAAGAGACCCAGTACTTC. This rearrangement joins TRBV5-1 to TRBJ2-5; D ambiguous. The CDR3 is 14 residues long. The ends were cut back, 0 bases at V and 2 bases at J, with 8 bases in the middle. Germline CDR1 reads SGHRS; CDR2 reads YFSETQ.

CDR3 DNA sequence: TGTGCCAGCAGTTTATGGCCAGGGGAGGACGAGCAGTACTTC. It specifies CASSLWPGEDEQYF. V is TRBV28 and J is TRBJ2-7; the D call may be TRBD1 or TRBD2 (6 bases each). Germline-derived CDR1 and CDR2 are MDHEN and SYDVKM. V was pared by 0 bases and J by 5 bases, with 11 bases between. CDR3 size: 14 residues.

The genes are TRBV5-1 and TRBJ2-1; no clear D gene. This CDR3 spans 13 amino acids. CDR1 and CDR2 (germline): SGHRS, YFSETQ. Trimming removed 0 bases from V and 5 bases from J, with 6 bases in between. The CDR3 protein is CASSLVWDNEQFF. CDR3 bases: TGCGCCAGCAGCTTGGTTTGGGACAATGAGCAGTTCTTC.

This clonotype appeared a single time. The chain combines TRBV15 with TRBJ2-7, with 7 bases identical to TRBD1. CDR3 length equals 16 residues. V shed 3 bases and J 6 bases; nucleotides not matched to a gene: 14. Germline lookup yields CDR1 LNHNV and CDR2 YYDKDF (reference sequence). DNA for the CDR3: TGTGCCACCAGCAGGGGCCTCCGGGACAGCACTTCCGAGCAGTACTTC. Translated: CATSRGLRDSTSEQYF.

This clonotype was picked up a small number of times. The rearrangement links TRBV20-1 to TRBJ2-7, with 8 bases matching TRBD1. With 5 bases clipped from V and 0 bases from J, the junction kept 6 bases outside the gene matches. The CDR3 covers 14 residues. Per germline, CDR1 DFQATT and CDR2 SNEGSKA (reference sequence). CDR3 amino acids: CSAAGTGASYEQYF. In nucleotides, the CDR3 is TGCAGTGCTGCCGGGACAGGAGCCTCCTACGAGCAGTACTTC.

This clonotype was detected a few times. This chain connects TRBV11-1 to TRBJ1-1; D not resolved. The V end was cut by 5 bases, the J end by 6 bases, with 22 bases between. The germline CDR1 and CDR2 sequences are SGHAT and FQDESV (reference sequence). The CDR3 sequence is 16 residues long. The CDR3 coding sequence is TGTGCCAGCAGCCATTACAGACACTCAGTTAGTGCTGAAGCTTTCTTT. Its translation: CASSHYRHSVSAEAFF.

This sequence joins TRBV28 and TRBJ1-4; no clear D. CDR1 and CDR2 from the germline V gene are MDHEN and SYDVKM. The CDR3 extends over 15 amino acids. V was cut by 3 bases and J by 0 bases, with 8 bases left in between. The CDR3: CASSFDIATNEKLFF. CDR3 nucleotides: TGTGCCAGCAGTTTTGACATTGCAACTAATGAAAAACTGTTTTTT.

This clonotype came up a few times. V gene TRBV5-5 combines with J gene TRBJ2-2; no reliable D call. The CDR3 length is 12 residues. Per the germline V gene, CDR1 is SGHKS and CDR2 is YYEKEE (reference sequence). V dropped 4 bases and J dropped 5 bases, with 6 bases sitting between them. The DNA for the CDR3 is TGTGCCAGCAGCCTGGAAACCGGGGAGCTGTTTTTT. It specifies CASSLETGELFF.

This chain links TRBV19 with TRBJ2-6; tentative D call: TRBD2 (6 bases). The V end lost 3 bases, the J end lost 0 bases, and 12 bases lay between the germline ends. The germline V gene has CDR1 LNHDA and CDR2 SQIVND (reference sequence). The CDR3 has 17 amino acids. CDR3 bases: TGTGCCAGTAGTATCGGAGGGCTCAGCTCTGGGGCCAACGTCCTGACTTTC. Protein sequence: CASSIGGLSSGANVLTF.

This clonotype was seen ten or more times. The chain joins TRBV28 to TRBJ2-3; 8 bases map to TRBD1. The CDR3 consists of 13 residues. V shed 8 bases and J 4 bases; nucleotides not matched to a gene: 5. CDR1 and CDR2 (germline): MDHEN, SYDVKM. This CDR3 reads CASEDREADTQYF. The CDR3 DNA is TGTGCCAGCGAGGACAGGGAGGCAGATACGCAGTATTTT.

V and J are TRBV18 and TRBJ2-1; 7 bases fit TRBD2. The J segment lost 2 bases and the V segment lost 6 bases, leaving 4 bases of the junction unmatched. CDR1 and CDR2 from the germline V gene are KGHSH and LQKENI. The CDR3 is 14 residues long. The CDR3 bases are TGTGCCAGCTCGACTAGCAAAACCTACAATGAGCAGTTCTTC. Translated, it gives CASSTSKTYNEQFF.

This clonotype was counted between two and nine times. Written as DNA, the CDR3 is TGTGCCAGCAGCGGACTAGCGGGAGTACCGGTCACCGGGGAGCTGTTTTTT. Translated: CASSGLAGVPVTGELFF. This sequence joins TRBV28 and TRBJ2-2; 13 bases are a match to TRBD2. The CDR3 is 17 residues long. The V gene end was trimmed by 6 bases and the J gene end by 4 bases; junction bases not matched to a gene: 8. Germline CDR1 and CDR2: MDHEN and SYDVKM.